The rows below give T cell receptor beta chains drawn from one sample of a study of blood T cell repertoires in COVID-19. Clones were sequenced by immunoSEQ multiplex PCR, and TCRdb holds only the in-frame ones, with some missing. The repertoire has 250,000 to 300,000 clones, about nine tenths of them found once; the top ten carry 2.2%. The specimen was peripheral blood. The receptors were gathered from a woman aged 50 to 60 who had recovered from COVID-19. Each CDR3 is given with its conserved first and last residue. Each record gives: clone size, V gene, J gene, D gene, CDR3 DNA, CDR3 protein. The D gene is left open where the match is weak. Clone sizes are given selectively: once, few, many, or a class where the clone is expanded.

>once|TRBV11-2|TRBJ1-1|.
TGTGCCAGCAGCTTTTCAGGCATGAGGAACACTGAAGCTTTCTTT
CASSFSGMRNTEAFF
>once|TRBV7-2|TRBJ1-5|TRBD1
TGTGCCAGCAGCCCACCTGGACAGGGCAGCAATCAGCCCCAGCATTTT
CASSPPGQGSNQPQHF
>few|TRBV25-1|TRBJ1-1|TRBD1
TGTGCCAGCAGTGTTCCCGGGACAGGAGACACTGAAGCTTTCTTT
CASSVPGTGDTEAFF
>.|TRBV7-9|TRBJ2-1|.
TGTGCCAGCAGCTTATCCGAGACAGCGAACAATGAGCAGTTCTTC
CASSLSETANNEQFF
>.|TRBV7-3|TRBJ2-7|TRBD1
TGTGCCAGCAGCTTAGGACAGGGCCGGGAGCAGTACTTC
CASSLGQGREQYF
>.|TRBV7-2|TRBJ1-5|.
TGTGCCAGCAGCTTAGATTCGGGGGGCTGGGGAACTCAGCCCCAGCATTTT
CASSLDSGGWGTQPQHF
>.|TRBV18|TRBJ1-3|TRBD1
TGTGCCAGCTCGGAACAGGGGCGGGAAAACACCATATATTTT
CASSEQGRENTIYF
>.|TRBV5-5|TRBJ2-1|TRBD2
TGTGCCAGCAGCCTAGGGACTAGCGGGAGGGGTGAGCAGTTCTTC
CASSLGTSGRGEQFF
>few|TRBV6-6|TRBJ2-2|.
TGTGCCAGCAGTCCCTCCTCGTACCGTTTTAGACGGACTGCGAACACCGGGGAGCTGTTTTTT
CASSPSSYRFRRTANTGELFF
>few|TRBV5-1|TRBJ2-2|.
TGCGCCAGCAGCTTCTTTTTGGGGGGATACACCGGGGAGCTGTTTTTT
CASSFFLGGYTGELFF
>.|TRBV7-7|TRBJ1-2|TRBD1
TGTGCTAGCAGCTTAGATGAGACAGGGCACTTGTTCTTC
CASSLDETGHLFF
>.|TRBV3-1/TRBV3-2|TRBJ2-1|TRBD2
TGTGCCAGCAGCCAATCCTCGGGAGGCAGTGAGCAGTTCTTC
CASSQSSGGSEQFF
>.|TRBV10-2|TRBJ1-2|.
TGCGCCAGCAGGGAGCGGGGACTTGGCTACACCTTC
CASRERGLGYTF
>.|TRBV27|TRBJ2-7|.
TGTGCCAGCAGCCCAAGGGCAGGGGGGTACGAGCAGTACTTC
CASSPRAGGYEQYF
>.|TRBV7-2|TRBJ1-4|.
TGTGCCAGCAGCTTATTTGACAGTCCTAGAAAACTGTTTTTT
CASSLFDSPRKLFF
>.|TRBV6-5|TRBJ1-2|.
TGTGCCAGCAGCAACTACGGGACTGGCCTCTATGGCTACACCTTC
CASSNYGTGLYGYTF
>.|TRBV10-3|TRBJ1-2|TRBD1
TGTGCCATCAGTGAGCCGTCGGCCACCGACAGGGCTAACTATGGCTACACCTTC
CAISEPSATDRANYGYTF
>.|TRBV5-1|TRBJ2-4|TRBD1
TGCGCCAGCAGCTCTGGACAGGGAAACTTGCAGTACTTC
CASSSGQGNLQYF
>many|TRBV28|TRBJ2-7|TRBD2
TGTGCCAGCAGTTTATGGGAACTAGCGGGAGGGCCGGGCGAGCAGTACTTC
CASSLWELAGGPGEQYF
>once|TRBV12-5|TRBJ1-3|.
TGTGCTAGTGGTTTTACCTCTCGGGACACCATATATTTT
CASGFTSRDTIYF
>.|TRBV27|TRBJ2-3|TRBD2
TGTGCCAGCAGATATACGGGGGGGGCCGCAGATACGCAGTATTTT
CASRYTGGAADTQYF
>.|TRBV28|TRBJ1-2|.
TGTGCCAGCAGTTTAGTAGGGGGAGACTATGGCTACACCTTC
CASSLVGGDYGYTF
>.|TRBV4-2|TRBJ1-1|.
TGTGCCAGCAGCCAAGAGGAGCTCCTGAACACTGAAGCTTTCTTT
CASSQEELLNTEAFF
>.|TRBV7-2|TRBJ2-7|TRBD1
TGTGCCAGCGGACAGGGTAGGGGGCCCTACGAGCAGTACTTC
CASGQGRGPYEQYF
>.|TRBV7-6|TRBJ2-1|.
TGTGCCAGCAGCTTAGAATTCGGGAGCGGGTCCTACAATGAGCAGTTCTTC
CASSLEFGSGSYNEQFF
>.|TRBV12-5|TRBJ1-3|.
TGTGCTAGTGGTTTGGCCCTCTCCGGGAGAAACTCTGGAAACACCATATATTTT
CASGLALSGRNSGNTIYF
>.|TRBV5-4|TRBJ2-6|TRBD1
TGTGCCAGCAGCCCGGGACAGGGGGCGCATGGGGCCAACGTCCTGACTTTC
CASSPGQGAHGANVLTF
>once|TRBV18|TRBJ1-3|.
TGTGCCAGCTCACCATTAGGAAACACCATATATTTT
CASSPLGNTIYF
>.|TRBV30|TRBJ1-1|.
TGTGCCTGGAGTGGAGTTGGACAGAACACTGAAGCTTTCTTT
CAWSGVGQNTEAFF
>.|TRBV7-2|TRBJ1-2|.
TGTGCCAGCAGCTTAGCTGTCAGGGAAAAAGGTGGCTACACCTTC
CASSLAVREKGGYTF
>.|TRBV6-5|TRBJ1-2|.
TGTGCCAGCAGGCCACAGGAAAACTATGGCTACACCTTC
CASRPQENYGYTF
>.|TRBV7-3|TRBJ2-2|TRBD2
TGTGCCTCGCGCGAAGGGCTAGCGGGGATTGGCCCAAGTGGTGGGGAGCTGTTTTTT
CASREGLAGIGPSGGELFF
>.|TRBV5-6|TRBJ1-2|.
TGTGCCAGCAGCTTAGGTGTGGTAGGGGCCTATGGCTACACCTTC
CASSLGVVGAYGYTF
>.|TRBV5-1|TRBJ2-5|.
TGCGCCAGCAGCTTGACGCCGGGAGTGGAGACCCAGTACTTC
CASSLTPGVETQYF
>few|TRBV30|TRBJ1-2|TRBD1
TGTGCCTGGACCCAGCCGACAGGGCTACGGTCCTTC
CAWTQPTGLRSF
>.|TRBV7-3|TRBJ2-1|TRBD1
TGTGCCAGCACCCCGACAGGGGGATCCTACAATGAGCAGTTCTTC
CASTPTGGSYNEQFF
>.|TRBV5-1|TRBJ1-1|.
TGCGCCAGCAGCTCTCCGGGACAAGGAGTTATGAACACTGAAGCTTTCTTT
CASSSPGQGVMNTEAFF
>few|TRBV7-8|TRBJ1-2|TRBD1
TGTGCCAGCAGCTTAGCAGGGACAGGCAGGGGTGGCTACACCTTC
CASSLAGTGRGGYTF
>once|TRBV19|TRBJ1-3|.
TGTGCCAGTAAGCAGCTAGACTCTGGAAACACCATATATTTT
CASKQLDSGNTIYF